These T cell receptor beta chains were read from a single sample in a study of blood T cell repertoires in COVID-19. Data came from immunoSEQ multiplex PCR; TCRdb stores just in-frame clones and leaves some out. The table shows tens of thousands of clones, with roughly 91% occurring only once. Specimen: peripheral blood. These receptors originate from a man in his forties or fifties with COVID-19, enrolled during active disease. Each CDR3 is given with its conserved first and last residue. The order of the fields is CDR3 DNA, CDR3 protein, J gene, V gene, D gene, clone size, CDR3 length. A D gene is named only where the DNA matches it firmly. Expanded clones are given a class, and other clones once, few, many or no size at all.

DNA: TGTGCCAGCAGCCCAGCGGTGGGACAGGGTTACAATGAGCAGTTCTTC
CDR3: CASSPAVGQGYNEQFF
J: TRBJ2-1
V: TRBV7-2
D: TRBD1
size: -
length: 16

DNA: TGTGCCAGCTCACCCAGGGGACTAGCGGGGCTACCCTACGAGCAGTACTTC
CDR3: CASSPRGLAGLPYEQYF
J: TRBJ2-7
V: TRBV18
D: TRBD2
size: -
length: 17

DNA: TGTGCTAGTGGTTTGGGCGGGAGCTATGGCTACACCTTC
CDR3: CASGLGGSYGYTF
J: TRBJ1-2
V: TRBV12-5
D: -
size: few
length: 13

DNA: TGTGCCAGCAGAATCCAGGGAAACACCATATATTTT
CDR3: CASRIQGNTIYF
J: TRBJ1-3
V: TRBV28
D: -
size: -
length: 12

DNA: TGTGCCAGCAGTACCGGGACAGGGAACCAGCCCCAGCATTTT
CDR3: CASSTGTGNQPQHF
J: TRBJ1-5
V: TRBV6-5
D: TRBD1
size: -
length: 14

DNA: TGCGCCAGCGGCCGGGACAGGGGATACAATGAGCAGTTCTTC
CDR3: CASGRDRGYNEQFF
J: TRBJ2-1
V: TRBV4-1
D: TRBD1
size: -
length: 14

DNA: TGCGCCAGCAGCTTCCCCATGGGGGGGGCTAATGAGCAGTTCTTC
CDR3: CASSFPMGGANEQFF
J: TRBJ2-1
V: TRBV5-1
D: -
size: -
length: 15

DNA: TGCGCCAGCAGCTTTACGACCGACTCTAGCGGGAGGAATGACGAGCAGTACTTC
CDR3: CASSFTTDSSGRNDEQYF
J: TRBJ2-7
V: TRBV5-1
D: TRBD2
size: -
length: 18

DNA: TGCGCCAGCAGCCAAGCGTTTCAGGGGTCCTATGGCTACACCTTC
CDR3: CASSQAFQGSYGYTF
J: TRBJ1-2
V: TRBV4-1
D: -
size: -
length: 15

DNA: TGTGCCAGCAGCCCGTGGACTAGCGGGAGCGTCACCGGGGAGCTGTTTTTT
CDR3: CASSPWTSGSVTGELFF
J: TRBJ2-2
V: TRBV7-2
D: TRBD2
size: -
length: 17

DNA: TGTGCCAGCAGTTCTACGACTAGCGGGACCTATTACGAGCAGTACTTC
CDR3: CASSSTTSGTYYEQYF
J: TRBJ2-7
V: TRBV6-5
D: TRBD2
size: -
length: 16

DNA: TGTGCCAGTAGCAATTGGGGGACTAGCGGCCAAGGTGAGCAGTTCTTC
CDR3: CASSNWGTSGQGEQFF
J: TRBJ2-1
V: TRBV19
D: TRBD2
size: -
length: 16

DNA: TGTGCCAGCACTCCAATAGGGGGGGGAAACGAGCAGTACTTC
CDR3: CASTPIGGGNEQYF
J: TRBJ2-7
V: TRBV27
D: -
size: once
length: 14

DNA: TGCAGCGTGACCCGGACAGGGAGCACCGGGGAGCTGTTTTTT
CDR3: CSVTRTGSTGELFF
J: TRBJ2-2
V: TRBV29-1
D: TRBD1
size: -
length: 14

DNA: TGTGCCAGCAGCTTTAGCGGGAGTGGGACAGATACGCAGTATTTT
CDR3: CASSFSGSGTDTQYF
J: TRBJ2-3
V: TRBV5-4
D: TRBD2
size: -
length: 15

DNA: TGCAGCGTCCGGTGGAACACTGAAGCTTTCTTT
CDR3: CSVRWNTEAFF
J: TRBJ1-1
V: TRBV29-1
D: -
size: -
length: 11

DNA: TGTGCCAGCAGCCAAGCTAGCGGCACAGATACGCAGTATTTT
CDR3: CASSQASGTDTQYF
J: TRBJ2-3
V: TRBV4-2
D: -
size: -
length: 14

DNA: TGTGCCAGCAGCTTAGGGCAGAGAGAGACCCAGTACTTC
CDR3: CASSLGQRETQYF
J: TRBJ2-5
V: TRBV7-3
D: -
size: -
length: 13

DNA: TGCGCCAGCAGCCCGGGGACTAGCGCGTCCTACAATGAGCAGTTCTTC
CDR3: CASSPGTSASYNEQFF
J: TRBJ2-1
V: TRBV5-1
D: TRBD2
size: -
length: 16

DNA: TGTGCCAGCAGCCCCGGACAGGTCGGGAACACTGAAGCTTTCTTT
CDR3: CASSPGQVGNTEAFF
J: TRBJ1-1
V: TRBV7-9
D: TRBD1
size: -
length: 15